This TCR beta chain comes out of a study of cytomegalovirus exposure and HLA in healthy donors. On the study more broadly: Of roughly 400 genotyped donors, more than 65% grouped in the Caucasian-associated ancestry cluster.

The PCR contained 60 Vbeta and 13 Jbeta primers. The table came from immunoSEQ multiplex PCR; TCRdb's copy has only in-frame clones and leaves some out. The repertoire holds about 140,000 clones, with around 75% as singletons. Germline loops: CDR1 LGHNA, CDR2 YSLEER. V was pared by 0 bases and J by 3 bases, with 11 bases of the junction left unmatched. The CDR3 totals 18 residues. This clone came up a few times. The TCR sequence derives from a man in his forties or fifties in good health and CMV-seronegative. Input material: PBMCs. The J gene is TRBJ1-2, the V gene TRBV4-3; TRBD1 aligns across 9 bases. This CDR3 is CASSQELPGTGYYYGYTF. CDR3 sequence (DNA): TGCGCCAGCAGCCAAGAGTTACCAGGGACAGGGTATTACTATGGCTACACCTTC.